This record concerns one TCR beta chain sequence. Its specificity is unknown. Each donor had 8 to 10 milliliters of peripheral blood drawn. Germline CDR1 SNHLY, CDR2 FYNNEI. The J segment lost 7 bases and the V segment lost 5 bases, leaving 10 bases of the junction unmatched. The CDR3 is 15 residues long. These data come from a study of blood T cells in healthy people across ages. Study background: In model experiments, template switching was able to capture about one barcoded beta molecule for every two T cells that were present.

A sample-barcoded 5' primer and a J-beta primer mix were used in a second PCR of roughly 7 to 12 cycles. TCRdb itself ran the 5' RACE reads through MiXCR, one entry per CDR3 protein. The table records about 1.6 million distinct CDR3 sequences, almost 35% of them present only once. Study-wide points: What prevented conclusive comparison of naive and antigen-experienced cells was that PBMCs were unsorted.

The chain is built from TRBV2 and TRBJ2-1; 8 bases are shared with TRBD2. This clonotype was sampled from a woman in her twenties or thirties in good health. Sequenced sample: blood. In DNA form, the CDR3 reads TGTGCCAGCAGTCAGAATCGGGGGGGCGGGAATGAGCAGTTCTTC. Protein product: CASSQNRGGGNEQFF. The variable domain in full, with the rest retrieved from reference TRBV2 and TRBJ2-1, is EPEVTQTPSHQVTQMGQEVILRCVPISNHLYFYWYRQILGQKVEFLVSFYNNEISEKSEIFDDQFSVERPDGSNFTLKIRSTKLEDSAMYFCASSQNRGGGNEQFFGPGTRLTVL.